The 21 T cell receptor beta chains given below trace back to one sample, sequenced in a study of OX40 agonist ivuxolimab in advanced cancers. Library construction relied on the immunoSEQ multiplex PCR assay. TCRdb stores this immuneACCESS table with in-frame sequences only. Part of the clones is absent; in the studies checked, under half of the shortfall reflects unresolved V genes, and no reason is known for the rest. A total of 90,000 to 120,000 clones appear in this sample, about nine tenths of them only once. Of the sample, 0.31% is held by the ten largest clones. The sequenced sample was CD4+ or CD8+ T cells sorted from blood, obtained in a trial of the OX40 agonist ivuxolimab. The receptors here all came from an adult with an advanced solid tumor such as melanoma, head and neck, liver or kidney cancer.

The gene calls are TRBV6-1 and TRBJ2-5, with TRBD2 matching 8 bases. CDR1 MNHNS and CDR2 SASEGT come from the germline V gene. The CDR3 has 16 amino acids. Trimming took 5 bases from V and 3 from J; bases not matched to a gene: 11. CDR3 residues: CASSQDGLAGEETQYF. Written as DNA, the CDR3 is TGTGCCAGCAGTCAAGATGGACTAGCAGGGGAAGAGACCCAGTACTTC.

This clone was detected only once. The junction differs from germline at one of its ends, possibly a read error. The V call is TRBV7-9, the J call TRBJ2-7; D may match TRBD1 or TRBD2 (6 bases each). Germline V gives CDR1 SEHNR, CDR2 FQNEAQ (reference sequence). CDR3 length: 14 amino acids. The CDR3 sequence: CASSPGGGTSRRNF. The CDR3 nucleotides are TGTGCCAGCAGCCCCGGGGGCGGGACTTCCCGGCGGAACTTC.

The chain recombines TRBV7-2 with TRBJ2-3, with D maybe TRBD2 (7 bases). Trimming stripped 4 bases from V and 5 bases from J, with 19 bases between. CDR3 length: 16 residues. Germline values: CDR1 SGHTA, CDR2 FQGNSA. The CDR3 DNA sequence: TGTGCCAGCAGCTCCTGGGGGCTAGCGGTCAGAGATACGCAGTATTTT. Protein product: CASSSWGLAVRDTQYF.

This chain uses TRBV2 with TRBJ1-3; a possible D gene is TRBD1 (6 bases). There are 15 residues in the CDR3. The V gene lost 5 bases and the J gene lost 0 bases, with 11 bases spanning the gap. From germline, CDR1 is SNHLY and CDR2 FYNNEI. The CDR3 here is CASSIQGSSGNTIYF. For the CDR3, the DNA is TGTGCCAGCAGTATACAGGGCAGCTCTGGAAACACCATATATTTT. Full variable domain (outside the CDR3, taken from reference TRBV2 and TRBJ1-3): EPEVTQTPSHQVTQMGQEVILRCVPISNHLYFYWYRQILGQKVEFLVSFYNNEISEKSEIFDDQFSVERPDGSNFTLKIRSTKLEDSAMYFCASSIQGSSGNTIYFGEGSWLTVV.

The chain uses TRBV7-2 and TRBJ2-1, with no clear D. The CDR3 is made up of 11 amino acids. The V gene's germline CDR1 is SGHTA and CDR2 FQGNSA. V was shortened by 5 bases and J by 4 bases, with 3 bases between the two germline ends. CDR3 loop: CASSAYNEQFF. Written as DNA, the CDR3 is TGTGCCAGCAGCGCATACAATGAGCAGTTCTTC.

This clone was seen once. The chain links TRBV5-1 to TRBJ2-7; TRBD1 matches 7 bases. The CDR3 contains 14 residues. Germline assignment: CDR1 SGHRS and CDR2 YFSETQ. Trimming removed 4 bases from V and 5 bases from J; junction bases left unmatched: 9. CDR3 loop: CASSPPTGIDEQYF. The CDR3 coding sequence is TGCGCCAGCAGCCCACCGACAGGGATCGACGAGCAGTACTTC.

The chain has TRBV10-3 and TRBJ2-5; 7 bases line up with TRBD2. V was clipped by 4 bases and J by 7 bases; unmatched bases: 18. CDR3 length: 17 residues. Germline-derived CDR1 and CDR2 are ENHRY and SYGVKD. The CDR3 sequence is CAISGPSTSLNPGTQYF. CDR3 DNA: TGTGCCATCAGTGGTCCTTCGACTAGCCTCAACCCAGGGACCCAGTACTTC.

The rearrangement uses TRBV5-6 and TRBJ2-3; D is unclear. The CDR3 runs to 15 residues. V lost 4 bases, J lost 4 bases, and 16 bases lay in between. Germline lookup yields CDR1 SGHDT and CDR2 YYEEEE. Here the CDR3 reads CASSPAPPRSDTQYF. CDR3 nucleotide sequence: TGTGCCAGCAGCCCCGCCCCGCCTAGATCAGATACGCAGTATTTT.

The rearrangement uses TRBV5-1 and TRBJ2-1; 7 bases are shared with TRBD1. This CDR3 spans 15 amino acids. V shed 0 bases, J shed 3 bases, and the junction held 3 bases outside the gene matches. Germline assignment: CDR1 SGHRS and CDR2 YFSETQ. The CDR3 nucleotides read TGCGCCAGCAGCTTGGCCACAGGGGTCTACAATGAGCAGTTCTTC. This encodes CASSLATGVYNEQFF.

This chain connects TRBV5-1 to TRBJ2-5, with 8 bases aligning to TRBD1. CDR3 length equals 15 residues. V was pared by 0 bases and J by 5 bases, with 6 bases of the junction left unmatched. CDR1 SGHRS and CDR2 YFSETQ come from the germline V gene. CDR3 bases: TGCGCCAGCAGCTTGGATGGACAGGGTGGGGAGACCCAGTACTTC. This translates into CASSLDGQGGETQYF.

The genes are TRBV9 and TRBJ1-4; the D is unclear. Germline CDR1 reads SGDLS; CDR2 reads YYNGEE. The CDR3 has 15 amino acids. V was trimmed by 0 bases and J by 5 bases, leaving 11 bases between them. In nucleotides, the CDR3 is TGTGCCAGCAGCGTAGGAGGGTATGCGAATGAAAAACTGTTTTTT. This translates into CASSVGGYANEKLFF. The full variable domain, with the rest looked up from reference TRBV9 and TRBJ1-4, is DSGVTQTPKHLITATGQRVTLRCSPRSGDLSVYWYQQSLDQGLQFLIQYYNGEERAKGNILERFSAQQFPDLHSELNLSSLELGDSALYFCASSVGGYANEKLFFGSGTQLSVL.

This chain joins TRBV28 and TRBJ1-1, with D hard to call. Germline-derived CDR1 and CDR2 are MDHEN and SYDVKM. The CDR3 is made up of 15 amino acids. V was clipped by 6 bases and J by 0 bases, with 14 bases between them. For the CDR3, the DNA is TGTGCCAGCAGGTCCCGGAAGATATTGAACACTGAAGCTTTCTTT. It translates to CASRSRKILNTEAFF.

The V gene is TRBV4-1, the J gene TRBJ1-5; D may be TRBD1 (5 bases). CDR1 and CDR2 (germline): MGHRA, YSYEKL. This CDR3 is built from 14 residues. Trimming left V 2 bases short and J 11 bases short, with 16 bases between. CDR3 sequence (DNA): TGCGCCAGCAGCCAATCCCCAAGGGAGGGGTCCCAGCATTTT. Amino acids: CASSQSPREGSQHF.

The V call is TRBV18, the J call TRBJ2-1; D gene uncertain. The CDR3 is 13 residues long. Germline V lookup: CDR1 KGHSH, CDR2 LQKENI. V was trimmed by 0 bases and J by 8 bases, leaving 8 bases between them. CDR3: CASSPPAGDEQFF. CDR3 DNA sequence: TGTGCCAGCTCACCACCGGCTGGGGATGAGCAGTTCTTC.

The V call is TRBV12-5, the J call TRBJ2-2; D is unclear. The CDR3 is 13 amino acids. CDR1 and CDR2 (germline): LGHNT, FRNRAP. V lost 2 bases, J lost 3 bases, and 4 bases lay in between. The CDR3 spells CASGLRDTGELFF. The DNA for the CDR3 is TGTGCTAGTGGTTTGAGGGACACCGGGGAGCTGTTTTTT.

The rearrangement joins TRBV4-3 to TRBJ2-6; D is uncertain. Per the germline V gene, CDR1 is LGHNA and CDR2 is YSLEER. The CDR3 totals 16 residues. Trimming left V 0 bases short and J 5 bases short, with 11 bases between. CDR3 coding DNA: TGCGCCAGCAGCCAAGAGGTACTGGCCTGGGCCAACGTCCTGACTTTC. Encoded protein: CASSQEVLAWANVLTF.

The chain joins TRBV6-6 to TRBJ2-3; 13 nucleotides align to TRBD2. J gave up 8 bases and V 6 bases, and 11 bases lay outside the gene matches. The germline CDR1 and CDR2 sequences are MNHNY and SVGAGI (reference sequence). The CDR3 has 16 amino acids. CDR3 sequence: CASRSSGTSGTATQYF. DNA of the CDR3: TGTGCCAGCAGATCCTCCGGGACTAGCGGGACCGCTACGCAGTATTTT.

The chain has TRBV10-3 and TRBJ2-1; D is unresolved. The V end lost 6 bases, the J end lost 7 bases, and 13 bases lay between the germline ends. The CDR3 runs to 13 residues. Germline V gene sequence: CDR1 ENHRY, CDR2 SYGVKD. This chain's CDR3 is CAIRGSMENEQFF. CDR3 DNA: TGTGCCATCAGAGGATCAATGGAGAATGAGCAGTTCTTC.

This clone was seen a single time. J is TRBJ2-3 and V is TRBV5-1; TRBD2 might be the D (5 bases). The V end was cut by 4 bases, the J end by 4 bases, with 13 bases between. Germline V gene lookup returns CDR1 SGHRS and CDR2 YFSETQ. The length of the CDR3 is 14 residues. The DNA for the CDR3 is TGCGCCAGCAGCCACGGACTGCTGGCAGATACGCAGTATTTT. Its translation is CASSHGLLADTQYF.

The CDR3 region is CASSLGNLGGDTGELFF. The CDR3 DNA reads as TGTGCCAGCAGCTTAGGCAATCTTGGCGGCGACACCGGGGAGCTGTTTTTT. V usage is TRBV11-3 and J usage is TRBJ2-2; no clear D. CDR3 length: 17 amino acids. Germline lookup yields CDR1 SGHNT and CDR2 YENEEA. Trimming removed 1 base at V and 3 bases at J, with 15 bases between.

The V gene is TRBV7-2, the J gene TRBJ2-7; 8 bases agree with TRBD1. The CDR3 has 15 residues. The germline CDR1 and CDR2 sequences are SGHTA and FQGNSA. V was pared by 6 bases and J by 2 bases, with 9 bases of the junction left unmatched. CDR3 loop: CASRQTGGLPYEQYF. The CDR3 DNA reads as TGTGCCAGCAGACAAACAGGGGGTCTCCCCTACGAGCAGTACTTC. The full variable domain, with the rest looked up from reference TRBV7-2 and TRBJ2-7, is GAGVSQSPSNKVTEKGKDVELRCDPISGHTALYWYRQSLGQGLEFLIYFQGNSAPDKSGLPSDRFSAERTGGSVSTLTIQRTQQEDSAVYLCASRQTGGLPYEQYFGPGTRLTVT.